One and the same sample provided the 5 T cell receptor beta chains below, sequenced in a study of T cell changes during pregnancy in multiple sclerosis (dated by TCRdb to the late 2010s). Library prep was done by the immunoSEQ multiplex PCR assay. The table comes from immuneACCESS by way of TCRdb, which keeps in-frame sequences with V and J called. Part of the clones is missing from these tables; in studies checked, under half for an unresolved V gene and the rest for unknown reasons. The sample has 89,000 or so clones on record, roughly nine tenths of them singletons. The ten biggest clones cover around 3.4% of the sample. The specimen comprised PBMCs, sampled in the first trimester of pregnancy. These receptors were taken from a female donor in good health, serving as a control in a pregnancy study. Some clones in this sample may be carry-over from other donors' samples.

The chain has TRBV25-1 and TRBJ1-6; 7 bases match TRBD1. The CDR3 has 14 amino acids. Germline CDR1 and CDR2: MGHDK and SYGVNS. The junction had 3 bases not matched to a gene; V was cut back by 6 bases and J by 4 bases. This CDR3 reads CASSRQGYNSPLHF. DNA of the CDR3: TGTGCCAGCAGCCGACAGGGTTATAATTCACCCCTCCACTTT.

The chain joins TRBV29-1 to TRBJ1-2; D perhaps matches TRBD1 (6 bases). Germline lookup yields CDR1 SQVTM and CDR2 ANQGSEA. Trimming took 5 bases from V and 9 from J, leaving 13 bases between them. CDR3 length equals 11 residues. Here the CDR3 reads CSVLHDRRYTF. The CDR3 region has the DNA TGCAGCGTTTTGCACGACAGGCGCTACACCTTC.

The chain carries TRBV11-2 and TRBJ1-1; the D gene is possibly TRBD1 (5 bases). Germline V gene sequence: CDR1 SGHAT, CDR2 FQNNGV. The V end was cut by 5 bases, the J end by 4 bases, with 11 bases between. This CDR3 spans 13 amino acids. CDR3 nucleotides: TGTGCCAGCAGCCCCCAGGGTGGCACTGAAGCTTTCTTT. Its translation: CASSPQGGTEAFF.

The rearrangement uses TRBV28 and TRBJ1-4; a weak D match, TRBD1 (6 bases). This CDR3 region has 15 residues. V lost 7 bases to trimming and J lost 7 bases, with 19 bases between them. Germline values: CDR1 MDHEN, CDR2 SYDVKM. In DNA, the CDR3 is TGTGCCAGCACCCAAACCAGGGGAAGGGGTGAAAAACTGTTTTTT. Encoded protein: CASTQTRGRGEKLFF. Drawing the rest from reference TRBV28 and TRBJ1-4, the complete variable domain is DVKVTQSSRYLVKRTGEKVFLECVQDMDHENMFWYRQDPGLGLRLIYFSYDVKMKEKGDIPEGYSVSREKKERFSLILESASTNQTSMYLCASTQTRGRGEKLFFGSGTQLSVL.

This chain connects TRBV4-1 to TRBJ2-5, with no clear D. Germline values: CDR1 MGHRA, CDR2 YSYEKL. The CDR3 sequence is 13 residues long. V was shortened by 1 base and J by 2 bases, with 5 bases between the two germline ends. CDR3 protein: CASSQVLQETQYF. The DNA of the CDR3 is TGCGCCAGCAGCCAAGTGCTACAAGAGACCCAGTACTTC.